The 29 T cell receptor beta chains below were found in one sample sequenced in a study of OX40 agonist ivuxolimab in advanced cancers. To prepare the library, the immunoSEQ multiplex PCR assay was applied. TCRdb retrieved this table from immuneACCESS and kept in-frame rearrangements only. Not all clones are present; in checked studies, unresolved V genes account for under half, and no reason is known for the remainder. Here the sample has around 77,000 clones; roughly 85% occur a single time. The top ten constitute 0.6% to 0.8% of the sample. This specimen consisted of CD4+ or CD8+ T cells sorted from blood, obtained in a trial of the OX40 agonist ivuxolimab. The receptors originated from an adult with an advanced solid tumor such as melanoma, head and neck, liver or kidney cancer.

The V gene is TRBV7-3, the J gene TRBJ1-1; D unresolved. The CDR3 is made up of 14 amino acids. The germline CDR1 and CDR2 sequences are SGHTA and FQGTGA. Trimming took 5 bases from V and 4 from J, leaving 14 bases between them. CDR3 region: CASSLGNEITEAFF. The CDR3 DNA reads as TGTGCCAGCAGCCTAGGGAATGAGATCACTGAAGCTTTCTTT.

J is TRBJ1-5 and V is TRBV7-2; TRBD1 matches at 7 bases. Per the germline V gene, CDR1 is SGHTA and CDR2 is FQGNSA. V lost 4 bases and J lost 5; bases outside the gene matches: 8. This CDR3 has 15 amino acids. CDR3 DNA: TGTGCCAGCAGCTCCAGAGGGGACAGCCATCAGCCCCAGCATTTT. Protein sequence: CASSSRGDSHQPQHF.

This chain uses TRBV6-1 with TRBJ2-7; 8 bases align to TRBD1. Per the germline V gene, CDR1 is MNHNS and CDR2 is SASEGT. The CDR3 totals 14 residues. The junction had 5 bases not matched to a gene; V was cut back by 3 bases and J by 4 bases. The CDR3 DNA reads as TGTGCCAGCAGTGAGGGGGACAGGTTATACGAGCAGTACTTC. This sequence encodes CASSEGDRLYEQYF.

The J gene is TRBJ2-3, the V gene TRBV13; TRBD2 matches 7 bases. J gave up 2 bases and V 5 bases, and 10 bases lay outside the gene matches. The germline V gene encodes CDR1 PRHDT and CDR2 FYEKMQ (reference sequence). There are 16 residues in the CDR3. CDR3 sequence (DNA): TGTGCCAGCAGCCTGGGGGGTAGCGGGCCCACAGATACGCAGTATTTT. Encoded protein: CASSLGGSGPTDTQYF.

The chain has TRBV7-6 and TRBJ1-5; no clear D. Germline V gene sequence: CDR1 SGHVS, CDR2 FNYEAQ. Trimming removed 6 bases at V and 0 bases at J, with 21 bases between. CDR3 size: 18 residues. The CDR3: CASRSSREKIYSNQPQHF. In nucleotides, the CDR3 is TGTGCCAGCAGGTCCTCGAGAGAAAAAATATATAGCAATCAGCCCCAGCATTTT. The whole variable domain, filled in from reference TRBV7-6 and TRBJ1-5, reads GAGVSQSPRYKVTKRGQDVALRCDPISGHVSLYWYRQALGQGPEFLTYFNYEAQQDKSGLPNDRFSAERPEGSISTLTIQRTEQRDSAMYRCASRSSREKIYSNQPQHFGDGTRLSIL.

This clone showed up just once. The chain links TRBV6-5 to TRBJ2-3; TRBD2 matches 11 bases. V lost 6 bases to trimming and J lost 4 bases; unmatched junction nucleotides: 6. The germline V gene encodes CDR1 MNHEY and CDR2 SVGAGI. CDR3 length: 15 residues. In DNA, the CDR3 is TGTGCCAGCAGCCGTAGCGGGGGGGAAGCAGATACGCAGTATTTT. Translating gives CASSRSGGEADTQYF.

The V and J genes are TRBV19 and TRBJ2-3; D gene uncertain. The CDR3 loop spans 13 amino acids. Germline CDR1 reads LNHDA; CDR2 reads SQIVND (reference sequence). V was clipped by 6 bases and J by 1 base, with 8 bases between them. This chain's CDR3 is CASRGIGTDTQYF. CDR3 bases: TGTGCCAGTAGGGGAATTGGCACAGATACGCAGTATTTT.

The J gene is TRBJ2-7, the V gene TRBV5-4; TRBD1 matches 8 bases. From germline, CDR1 is SGHNT and CDR2 YYREEE (reference sequence). J gave up 3 bases and V 8 bases, and 10 bases lay outside the gene matches. The CDR3 extends over 14 amino acids. CDR3 amino acids: CARSQGQAIYEQYF. DNA of the CDR3: TGTGCCAGAAGCCAGGGACAGGCGATCTACGAGCAGTACTTC.

This chain joins TRBV10-1 and TRBJ2-7; TRBD1 matches 7 bases. CDR1 and CDR2 (germline): WNHNN, SYGVQD (reference sequence). The J segment lost 2 bases and the V segment lost 10 bases, leaving 11 bases of the junction unmatched. This CDR3 has 14 residues. CDR3 bases: TGCGCCACACCCGACAGGGACAGTCCCTACGAGCAGTACTTC. It encodes CATPDRDSPYEQYF.

This clone came up once. Written as DNA, the CDR3 is TGTGCCAGTACCCTGGGGGCAGGGGGGGTGAGCAATCAGCCCCAGCATTTT. As protein: CASTLGAGGVSNQPQHF. The rearrangement uses TRBV19 and TRBJ1-5; 7 bases are a match to TRBD1. V gave up 7 bases and J gave up 1 base; unmatched junction bases: 13. The CDR3 has 17 residues. The germline gives CDR1 LNHDA, CDR2 SQIVND (reference sequence).

The chain is built from TRBV6-6 and TRBJ1-1, with D perhaps matching TRBD1 (5 bases). Germline values: CDR1 MNHNY, CDR2 SVGAGI (reference sequence). With 7 bases removed from V and 0 bases from J, the gap between germline ends came to 9 bases. This CDR3 is built from 13 residues. The CDR3 coding sequence is TGTGCCAGCACGGTACAGGTGAACACTGAAGCTTTCTTT. Encoded protein: CASTVQVNTEAFF.

J is TRBJ1-1 and V is TRBV19, with D unclear. CDR1 is LNHDA and CDR2 is SQIVND in the germline V gene (reference sequence). CDR3 length: 14 amino acids. The V end was cut by 4 bases, the J end by 0 bases, with 9 bases between. CDR3 residues: CASSTRGLNTEAFF. In DNA, the CDR3 is TGTGCCAGTAGTACCCGCGGGTTGAACACTGAAGCTTTCTTT.

The chain links TRBV4-3 to TRBJ2-3; D call uncertain. Trimming removed 1 base from V and 2 bases from J, with 13 bases in between. CDR1 LGHNA and CDR2 YSLEER come from the germline V gene. The CDR3 runs 16 residues. CDR3 loop: CASSQAAGPATDTQYF. The CDR3 nucleotides are TGCGCCAGCAGCCAAGCAGCAGGACCCGCCACAGATACGCAGTATTTT.

This clone was seen only once. This rearrangement joins TRBV29-1 to TRBJ1-2, with D unclear. Per the germline V gene, CDR1 is SQVTM and CDR2 is ANQGSEA. The length of the CDR3 is 14 residues. Trimming stripped 1 base from V and 3 bases from J, with 12 bases between. The DNA for the CDR3 is TGCAGCGTTGAAGTGCGGGGTAGTCACTATGGCTACACCTTC. This sequence encodes CSVEVRGSHYGYTF.

As regards this clone: The DNA is left out, because the CDR3 cannot be placed on it with certainty; the CDR3 is given as TCRdb lists it. CDR3 sequence: CASSLDVGGGAF. The chain is built from TRBV5-1 and TRBJ1-2; whether TRBD1, the table's D call, matches the DNA was not checked. Per the germline V gene, CDR1 is SGHRS and CDR2 is YFSETQ. Inclusive of both ends, the CDR3 amounts to 12 amino acids.

The rearrangement uses TRBV7-6 and TRBJ1-2; a possible D gene is TRBD1 (5 bases). CDR1 SGHVS and CDR2 FNYEAQ come from the germline V gene. CDR3 length equals 12 residues. V was pared by 6 bases and J by 8 bases, with 13 bases between. CDR3 DNA sequence: TGTGCCAGCAGACCAACAGGCGGAGGCTACACCTTC. Amino acids: CASRPTGGGYTF.

The chain combines TRBV5-6 with TRBJ2-6; 7 positions agree with TRBD1. Trimming cost V 0 bases and J 9 bases; bases outside gene matches: 6. CDR3 length: 15 residues. Germline V gene lookup returns CDR1 SGHDT and CDR2 YYEEEE. Here the CDR3 DNA reads TGTGCCAGCAGCTTGGTTTTTGGACAGGACAACGTCCTGACTTTC. Its translation: CASSLVFGQDNVLTF.

Only one count was recorded for this clone. Other DNA variants within this sample encode the same CDR3. The chain links TRBV7-2 to TRBJ2-1, with TRBD2 matching over 10 bases. The germline CDR1 and CDR2 sequences are SGHTA and FQGNSA. CDR3 length equals 16 residues. V gave up 5 bases and J gave up 0 bases; unmatched junction bases: 4. CDR3 DNA: TGTGCCAGCAGCCTTAGCGGGGGGAGCTCCTACAATGAGCAGTTCTTC. It encodes CASSLSGGSSYNEQFF.

This clone came up once. This chain connects TRBV7-8 to TRBJ1-2; a possible D gene is TRBD1 (6 bases). Germline V gives CDR1 SGHVS, CDR2 FQNEAQ. The CDR3 contains 14 residues. Trimming took off 1 base at V and 1 base at J, with 7 bases between the two ends. The CDR3 loop is CASSLGGHNYGYTF. The CDR3 nucleotides read TGTGCCAGCAGCTTAGGGGGACATAACTATGGCTACACCTTC.

This chain joins TRBV27 and TRBJ1-1; TRBD1 matches 8 bases. CDR3 size: 15 residues. The germline V gene encodes CDR1 MNHEY and CDR2 SMNVEV (reference sequence). Trimming took 5 bases from V and 4 from J; bases not matched to a gene: 9. CDR3 sequence: CASSLWTGQATEAFF. In DNA, the CDR3 is TGTGCCAGCAGTCTGTGGACAGGGCAGGCCACTGAAGCTTTCTTT.

The V call is TRBV18, the J call TRBJ2-6; tentatively, D is TRBD2 (6 bases). The V gene lost 0 bases and the J gene lost 1 base, with 13 bases spanning the gap. Germline V CDR1 and CDR2: KGHSH, LQKENI. The CDR3 is 18 residues long. The CDR3 nucleotides are TGTGCCAGCTCACCACCGGGTCTTGCGGGGTCTGGGGCCAACGTCCTGACTTTC. It is translated as CASSPPGLAGSGANVLTF.

The rearrangement joins TRBV7-9 to TRBJ1-3; no clear D. This CDR3 region has 13 residues. Per germline, CDR1 SEHNR and CDR2 FQNEAQ (reference sequence). The V and J ends lost 4 bases and 3 bases respectively, with 7 bases between them. The CDR3 here is CASSSSGGNTIYF. The CDR3 nucleotides are TGTGCCAGCAGCTCCTCTGGTGGAAACACCATATATTTT.

V usage is TRBV27 and J usage is TRBJ1-4, with 7 bases matching TRBD1. The CDR3 spans 14 residues. In germline, CDR1 is MNHEY, CDR2 SMNVEV (reference sequence). The trim removed 2 bases at V and 7 bases at J, leaving 4 bases unmatched. Here the CDR3 DNA reads TGTGCCAGCAGTTTACTGACAGGGCCTGAAAAACTGTTTTTT. Translating gives CASSLLTGPEKLFF.

About this clone: Relative to the germline gene, one junction end is altered; a read error may explain this. This rearrangement joins TRBV7-3 to TRBJ1-3; 9 bases match TRBD1. The CDR3 is 15 residues long. Germline V CDR1 and CDR2: SGHTA, FQGTGA. CDR3 sequence: CAGSSGQGIGDTIYF. CDR3 bases: TGTGCCGGCAGCTCTGGACAGGGGATAGGAGACACCATATATTTT.

The genes are TRBV4-1 and TRBJ2-1; the D gene is possibly TRBD2 (6 bases). Trimming removed 4 bases at V and 2 bases at J, with 21 bases between. CDR3 length: 18 amino acids. CDR1 and CDR2 from the germline V gene are MGHRA and YSYEKL. The CDR3 region has the DNA TGCGCCAGCAGCCCCCGGGATAGCGGAATTCCCCCCTACAATGAGCAGTTCTTC. It translates to CASSPRDSGIPPYNEQFF.

The V gene is TRBV19, the J gene TRBJ2-5; 9 nucleotides agree with TRBD2. The CDR3 consists of 14 residues. CDR1 and CDR2 from the germline V gene are LNHDA and SQIVND (reference sequence). V shed 7 bases and J 5 bases; nucleotides not matched to a gene: 8. CDR3 amino acids: CASKGRTSVETQYF. CDR3 sequence (DNA): TGTGCCAGTAAAGGAAGGACTAGCGTGGAGACCCAGTACTTC.

The chain recombines TRBV19 with TRBJ1-2, with D unresolved. This CDR3 is 13 amino acids long. Germline loops: CDR1 LNHDA, CDR2 SQIVND (reference sequence). V was pared by 8 bases and J by 2 bases, with 12 bases between. The CDR3 is CASRSLGNYGYTF. The CDR3 nucleotides are TGTGCCAGTCGGTCTTTGGGAAACTATGGCTACACCTTC.

The V call is TRBV13, the J call TRBJ2-3, with 7 bases identical to TRBD1. Germline values: CDR1 PRHDT, CDR2 FYEKMQ (reference sequence). This CDR3 region has 14 residues. V trimming: 3 bases; J trimming: 5 bases; junction bases outside the gene matches: 5. In DNA, the CDR3 is TGTGCCAGCAGCTTGCGCGCAGGGGGAGATACGCAGTATTTT. It translates to CASSLRAGGDTQYF.

This chain links TRBV30 with TRBJ1-2; D remains ambiguous. V lost 0 bases and J lost 2, with 1 base in between. This CDR3 has 11 amino acids. In germline, CDR1 is GTSNPN, CDR2 SVGIG (reference sequence). Here the CDR3 reads CAWSVNYGYTF. CDR3 DNA: TGTGCCTGGAGTGTAAACTATGGCTACACCTTC.